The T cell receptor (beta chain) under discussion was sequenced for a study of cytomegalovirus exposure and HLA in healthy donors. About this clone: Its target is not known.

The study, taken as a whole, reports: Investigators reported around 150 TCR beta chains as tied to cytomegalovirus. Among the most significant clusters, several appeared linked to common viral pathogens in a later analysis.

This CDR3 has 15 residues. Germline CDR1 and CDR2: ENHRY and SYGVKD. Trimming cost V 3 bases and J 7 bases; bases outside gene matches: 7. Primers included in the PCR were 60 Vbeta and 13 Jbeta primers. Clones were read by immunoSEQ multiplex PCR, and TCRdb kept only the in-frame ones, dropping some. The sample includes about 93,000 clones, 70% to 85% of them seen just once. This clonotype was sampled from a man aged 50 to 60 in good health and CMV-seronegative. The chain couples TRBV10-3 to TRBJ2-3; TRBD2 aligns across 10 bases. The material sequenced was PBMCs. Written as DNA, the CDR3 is TGTGCCATCAGTGATGCTAGCGGGAGTAAGCATACGCAGTATTTT. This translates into CAISDASGSKHTQYF.